This is a list of T cell receptor beta chains from one sample in a study of T cells after yellow fever vaccination. MiXCR, applied by TCRdb to the 5' RACE reads, yields one record per CDR3 protein. The sample consists of a few hundred thousand distinct CDR3 sequences, 6.5% to 8.5% of them appearing once. The sample here was PBMCs, taken around 45 days after the first yellow fever vaccination. The receptors were sampled from a man aged 18 to 29 who received the YFV17D yellow fever vaccine. Each CDR3 is given with its conserved first and last residue. The D gene is left open where the match is weak. The listing skips clone size in some rows; elsewhere it reads once, few, many or a size class.

j_call: TRBJ1-1; v_call: TRBV7-2; clone_size: -; d_call: TRBD1; cdr3_aa: CASSLQGQTTEAFF; cdr3_nt: TGTGCCAGCAGCTTACAGGGACAGACTACGGAAGCTTTCTTT
j_call: TRBJ2-1; v_call: TRBV18; clone_size: many; d_call: TRBD2; cdr3_aa: CASSPLGGGYNEQFF; cdr3_nt: TGTGCCAGCTCACCCCTTGGCGGGGGATACAATGAGCAGTTCTTC
j_call: TRBJ2-5; v_call: TRBV20-1; clone_size: few; d_call: -; cdr3_aa: CSDSKETQYF; cdr3_nt: TGCAGTGACTCGAAAGAGACCCAGTACTTC
j_call: TRBJ2-1; v_call: TRBV29-1; clone_size: -; d_call: TRBD1; cdr3_aa: CSVDGTGESYEQFF; cdr3_nt: TGCAGCGTTGATGGAACAGGGGAGAGCTATGAGCAGTTCTTC
j_call: TRBJ2-2; v_call: TRBV5-1; clone_size: -; d_call: TRBD1; cdr3_aa: CASSWQGARGTGELFF; cdr3_nt: TGCGCCAGCAGCTGGCAGGGGGCCAGGGGCACCGGGGAGCTGTTTTTT
j_call: TRBJ2-1; v_call: TRBV4-2; clone_size: many; d_call: -; cdr3_aa: CASSQGGDGDEQFF; cdr3_nt: TGTGCCAGCAGCCAAGGAGGGGACGGCGATGAGCAGTTCTTC
j_call: TRBJ2-3; v_call: TRBV7-9; clone_size: few; d_call: TRBD2; cdr3_aa: CASSLAGLARDTQYF; cdr3_nt: TGTGCCAGCAGCTTAGCCGGACTAGCGAGGGATACGCAGTATTTT
j_call: TRBJ1-4; v_call: TRBV11-1; clone_size: few; d_call: -; cdr3_aa: CASSYGRVNEKLFF; cdr3_nt: TGTGCCAGCAGCTACGGACGGGTTAATGAAAAACTGTTTTTT
j_call: TRBJ1-1; v_call: TRBV20-1; clone_size: many; d_call: -; cdr3_aa: CSASADPNTEAFF; cdr3_nt: TGCAGTGCTAGTGCGGATCCGAACACTGAAGCTTTCTTT
j_call: TRBJ2-3; v_call: TRBV24-1; clone_size: -; d_call: -; cdr3_aa: CATSGPSVANTDTQYF; cdr3_nt: TGTGCCACCAGTGGTCCCTCGGTAGCGAACACAGATACGCAGTATTTT